This TCR beta chain was identified during a study of cytomegalovirus exposure and HLA in healthy donors. Findings of the study overall: As was reported, the classifier diagnosed cytomegalovirus status with high specificity and sensitivity. In a later analysis, common viral pathogens appeared linked to several of the most significant clusters. The presence/absence work took it that sequencing depth was about the same across donors.

Turning to this clone: What it recognizes is unknown.

The CDR3 runs 16 residues. CDR1 is SEHNR and CDR2 is FQNEAQ in the germline V gene (reference sequence). The V gene end was trimmed by 3 bases and the J gene end by 8 bases; junction bases not matched to a gene: 10. The primer mix had 60 Vbeta and 13 Jbeta primers. Sequencing used immunoSEQ multiplex PCR; TCRdb keeps in-frame clones, though not all of them. This table holds 55,000 to 80,000 clones, around 72% found once. The chain joins TRBV7-9 to TRBJ2-3, with 11 nucleotides matching TRBD2. Sequences were obtained from PBMCs. This clonotype was obtained from a woman aged 25-40 years in good health and CMV-seropositive. CDR3 DNA sequence: TGTGCCAGCAGCTTGAGTCTAGCGGGAGGCGTAGGTACGCAGTATTTT. Amino acids: CASSLSLAGGVGTQYF.